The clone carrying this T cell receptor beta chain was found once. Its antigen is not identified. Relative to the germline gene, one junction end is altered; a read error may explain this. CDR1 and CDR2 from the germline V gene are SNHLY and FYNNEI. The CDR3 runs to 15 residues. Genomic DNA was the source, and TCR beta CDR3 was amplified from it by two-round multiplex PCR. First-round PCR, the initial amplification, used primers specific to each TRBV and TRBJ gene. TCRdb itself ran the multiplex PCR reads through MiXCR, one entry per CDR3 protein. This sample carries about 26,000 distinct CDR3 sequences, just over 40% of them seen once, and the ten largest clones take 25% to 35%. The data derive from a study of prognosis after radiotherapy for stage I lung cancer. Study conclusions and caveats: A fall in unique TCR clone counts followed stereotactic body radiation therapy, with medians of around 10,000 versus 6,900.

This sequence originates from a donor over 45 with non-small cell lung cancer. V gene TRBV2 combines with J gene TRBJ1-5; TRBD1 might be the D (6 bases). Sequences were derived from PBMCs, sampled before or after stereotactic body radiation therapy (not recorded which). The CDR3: CASSEIIGTNHPQHF. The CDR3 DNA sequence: TGTGCCAGCAGTGAAATAATAGGGACAAATCATCCCCAGCATTTT.